A selection of T cell receptor beta chains follows, all from one sample in a study of cytomegalovirus exposure and HLA in healthy donors. Profiling relied on immunoSEQ multiplex PCR, and the TCRdb table lists in-frame clones only, not all of them. This table holds 120,000 to 150,000 clones, around 84% found once. Sequences were obtained from PBMCs. The receptor source for this set is a boy between 2 and 10 years old in good health and CMV-seronegative. Both conserved end residues are part of each CDR3. Each record gives: clone size, V gene, J gene, D gene, CDR3 protein, CDR3 DNA. The D gene is left open where the match is weak. Clone sizes are given selectively: once, few, many, or a class where the clone is expanded.

size: -
V: TRBV6-6
J: TRBJ2-7
D: -
CDR3: CASSYSLIDRTYEQYF
DNA: TGTGCCAGCAGTTACTCGCTAATAGACAGAACCTACGAGCAGTACTTC

size: once
V: TRBV7-2
J: TRBJ2-7
D: -
CDR3: CASSARQGLEQYF
DNA: TGTGCCAGCAGCGCGCGACAGGGACTCGAGCAGTACTTC

size: -
V: TRBV7-2
J: TRBJ2-1
D: TRBD2
CDR3: CASERGGSYEQFF
DNA: TGTGCCAGCGAGCGGGGGGGCTCCTATGAGCAGTTCTTC

size: few
V: TRBV6-4
J: TRBJ2-3
D: -
CDR3: CASSEGGPTDTQYF
DNA: TGTGCCAGCAGTGAGGGAGGACCAACAGATACGCAGTATTTT

size: few
V: TRBV7-3
J: TRBJ2-1
D: -
CDR3: CASSRLTGEGNEQFF
DNA: TGTGCCAGCAGCCGCCTGACAGGGGAGGGGAATGAGCAGTTCTTC

size: -
V: TRBV2
J: TRBJ2-5
D: -
CDR3: CASSAQGGRGSSLKTQYF
DNA: TGTGCCAGCAGCGCCCAAGGGGGGCGGGGGAGCTCCCTGAAGACCCAGTACTTC

size: -
V: TRBV9
J: TRBJ2-2
D: TRBD2
CDR3: CASSVGDSGSAGELFF
DNA: TGTGCCAGCAGCGTAGGAGATAGCGGGAGTGCCGGGGAGCTGTTTTTT

size: -
V: TRBV2
J: TRBJ2-3
D: -
CDR3: CASSLGQVHPDTQYF
DNA: TGTGCCAGCAGTCTCGGTCAGGTCCACCCAGATACGCAGTATTTT

size: -
V: TRBV27
J: TRBJ2-1
D: TRBD2
CDR3: CASSRLAGALSRAVNEQFF
DNA: TGTGCCAGCAGTAGACTTGCGGGAGCACTCTCGCGGGCGGTCAATGAGCAGTTCTTC

size: -
V: TRBV7-8
J: TRBJ1-2
D: TRBD1
CDR3: CASSPRGIGQGMPGWYGYTF
DNA: TGTGCCAGCAGCCCGCGAGGGATCGGACAGGGGATGCCCGGATGGTATGGCTACACCTTC

size: -
V: TRBV2
J: TRBJ2-5
D: TRBD2
CDR3: CASSEWTSGQETQYF
DNA: TGTGCCAGCAGTGAGTGGACTAGCGGCCAAGAGACCCAGTACTTC

size: -
V: TRBV7-8
J: TRBJ2-7
D: -
CDR3: CASSLVARTGVYEQYF
DNA: TGTGCCAGCAGCTTAGTTGCTCGGACGGGAGTCTACGAGCAGTACTTC

size: -
V: TRBV7-2
J: TRBJ2-5
D: TRBD1
CDR3: CASSSGQGIETQYF
DNA: TGTGCCAGCAGCTCGGGACAGGGGATAGAGACCCAGTACTTC

size: -
V: TRBV9
J: TRBJ2-1
D: TRBD2
CDR3: CASSSLAGGLHFF
DNA: TGTGCCAGCAGCTCCTTGGCGGGGGGGCTCCATTTCTTC

size: -
V: TRBV6-5
J: TRBJ1-1
D: -
CDR3: CASSEQGNTEAFF
DNA: TGTGCCAGCAGTGAACAGGGGAACACTGAAGCTTTCTTT

size: -
V: TRBV4-2
J: TRBJ2-3
D: TRBD2
CDR3: CASSPEAFGRVTDTQYF
DNA: TGTGCCAGCAGCCCCGAGGCGTTCGGGAGGGTTACAGATACGCAGTATTTT

size: -
V: TRBV10-2
J: TRBJ1-5
D: TRBD1
CDR3: CASSRDRVNQPQHF
DNA: TGCGCCAGCAGTCGGGACAGAGTCAATCAGCCCCAGCATTTT

size: -
V: TRBV5-1
J: TRBJ2-2
D: TRBD2
CDR3: CASMRLAGGNFANTGELFF
DNA: TGCGCCAGCATGCGGCTAGCGGGGGGGAACTTCGCGAACACCGGGGAGCTGTTTTTT

size: -
V: TRBV2
J: TRBJ1-6
D: TRBD1
CDR3: CASTVGTGTNSPLHF
DNA: TGTGCCAGCACCGTTGGGACAGGGACGAATTCACCCCTCCACTTT

size: once
V: TRBV4-3
J: TRBJ2-7
D: TRBD2
CDR3: CASSQDRRGGPAEQYF
DNA: TGCGCCAGCAGCCAAGATCGACGGGGAGGGCCGGCCGAGCAGTACTTC

size: -
V: TRBV4-1
J: TRBJ1-1
D: -
CDR3: CASSQETGLITEAFF
DNA: TGCGCCAGCAGCCAAGAAACAGGTCTGATCACTGAAGCTTTCTTT

size: few
V: TRBV7-5
J: TRBJ2-1
D: -
CDR3: CARSHLAGGDNEQFF
DNA: TGTGCCAGAAGCCACCTAGCGGGGGGAGACAATGAGCAGTTCTTC

size: -
V: TRBV18
J: TRBJ1-2
D: TRBD1
CDR3: CASSPLDRGGIYGYTF
DNA: TGTGCCAGCTCACCACTGGACAGGGGAGGCATCTATGGCTACACCTTC

size: -
V: TRBV7-8
J: TRBJ2-7
D: TRBD2
CDR3: CASSPVAGTSYEQYF
DNA: TGTGCCAGCAGCCCGGTAGCGGGAACCTCCTACGAGCAGTACTTC

size: -
V: TRBV30
J: TRBJ2-7
D: -
CDR3: CAWSGTNSYEQYF
DNA: TGTGCCTGGAGTGGGACAAACTCCTACGAGCAGTACTTC

size: -
V: TRBV27
J: TRBJ2-2
D: TRBD2
CDR3: CASSFGGGLDTGELFF
DNA: TGTGCCAGCAGTTTCGGGGGGGGGCTCGACACCGGGGAGCTGTTTTTT

size: few
V: TRBV6-4
J: TRBJ2-2
D: TRBD2
CDR3: CASSDTSGQAGELFF
DNA: TGTGCCAGCAGTGATACTAGCGGGCAGGCCGGGGAGCTGTTTTTT

size: -
V: TRBV19
J: TRBJ2-7
D: -
CDR3: CASSISRRKFYEQYF
DNA: TGTGCCAGTAGTATAAGTAGGCGGAAGTTCTACGAGCAGTACTTC